This TCR beta chain was obtained from a study of shared clonotypes between healthy human individuals. Whole-study results and caveats: Several donors held 5% to 5.5% of naive CD4 clonotypes in common.

Notes on this clone: The antigen is not known.

On sorted subsets, replicate PCRs used approximately 190 ng DNA, or roughly 30,000 T cell genomes. Data came from immunoSEQ multiplex PCR; TCRdb stores just in-frame clones and leaves some out. The table has 400,000 or so clones, approximately 97% seen once. CDR3 length equals 14 residues. Looked up from germline, CDR1 is SGDLS and CDR2 is YYNGEE. Deletions cut 0 bases from V and 6 bases from J, with 10 bases between. The specimen was memory CD8+ T cells sorted from blood. Subset specified: CD45RO+ cells pooled with CCR7-negative TemRA cells. V and J are TRBV9 and TRBJ1-5; D call uncertain. The source of this sequence is a man aged 25 to 40 in good health. The DNA of the CDR3 is TGTGCCAGCAGCGTAGGGGTTGAGGGTCAGCCCCAGCATTTT. It is translated as CASSVGVEGQPQHF.